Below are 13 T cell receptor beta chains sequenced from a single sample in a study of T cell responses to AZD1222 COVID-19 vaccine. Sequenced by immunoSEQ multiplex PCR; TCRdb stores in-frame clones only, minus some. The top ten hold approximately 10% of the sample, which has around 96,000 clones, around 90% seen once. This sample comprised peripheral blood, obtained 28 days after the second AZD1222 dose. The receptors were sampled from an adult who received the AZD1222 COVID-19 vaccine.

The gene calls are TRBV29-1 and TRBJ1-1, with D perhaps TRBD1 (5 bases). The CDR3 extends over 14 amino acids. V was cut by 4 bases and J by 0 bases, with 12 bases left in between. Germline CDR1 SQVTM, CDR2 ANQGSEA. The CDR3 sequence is CSVGWDGMNTEAFF. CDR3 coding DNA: TGCAGCGTTGGTTGGGACGGTATGAACACTGAAGCTTTCTTT.

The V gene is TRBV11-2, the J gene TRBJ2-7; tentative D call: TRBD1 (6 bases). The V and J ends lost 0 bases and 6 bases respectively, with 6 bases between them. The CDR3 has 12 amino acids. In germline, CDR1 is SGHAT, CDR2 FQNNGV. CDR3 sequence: CASSLDRGEQYF. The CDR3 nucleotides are TGTGCCAGCAGCTTAGACAGGGGCGAGCAGTACTTC.

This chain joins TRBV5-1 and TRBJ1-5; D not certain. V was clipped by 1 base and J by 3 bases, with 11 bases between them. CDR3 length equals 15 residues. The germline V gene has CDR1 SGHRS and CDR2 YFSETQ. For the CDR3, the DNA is TGCGCCAGCAGCTTGTTCCCGGGAGCCAATCAGCCCCAGCATTTT. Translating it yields CASSLFPGANQPQHF.

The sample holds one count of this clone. The CDR3 sequence is CASSPHLGQGGYTF. CDR3 nucleotides: TGTGCCAGCAGTCCTCACTTGGGACAAGGTGGCTACACCTTC. This chain links TRBV5-4 with TRBJ1-2; the D gene is possibly TRBD1 (6 bases). Per the germline V gene, CDR1 is SGHNT and CDR2 is YYREEE (reference sequence). With 5 bases removed from V and 7 bases from J, the gap between germline ends came to 18 bases. The length of the CDR3 is 14 residues.

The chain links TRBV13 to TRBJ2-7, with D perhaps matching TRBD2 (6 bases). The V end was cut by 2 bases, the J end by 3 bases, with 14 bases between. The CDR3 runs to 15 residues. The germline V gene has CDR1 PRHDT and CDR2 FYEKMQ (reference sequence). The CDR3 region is CASSLNRGRLYEQYF. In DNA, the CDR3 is TGTGCCAGCAGCTTAAACCGGGGGAGGCTCTACGAGCAGTACTTC. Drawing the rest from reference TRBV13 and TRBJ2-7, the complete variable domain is AAGVIQSPRHLIKEKRETATLKCYPIPRHDTVYWYQQGPGQDPQFLISFYEKMQSDKGSIPDRFSAQQFSDYHSELNMSSLELGDSALYFCASSLNRGRLYEQYFGPGTRLTVT.

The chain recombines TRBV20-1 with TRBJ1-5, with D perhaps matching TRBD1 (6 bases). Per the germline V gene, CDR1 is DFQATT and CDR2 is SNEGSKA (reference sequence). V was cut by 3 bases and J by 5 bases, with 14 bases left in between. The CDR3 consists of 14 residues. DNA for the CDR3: TGCAGTGCTAGTCAGGGGCTATATGATCAGCCCCAGCATTTT. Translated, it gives CSASQGLYDQPQHF.

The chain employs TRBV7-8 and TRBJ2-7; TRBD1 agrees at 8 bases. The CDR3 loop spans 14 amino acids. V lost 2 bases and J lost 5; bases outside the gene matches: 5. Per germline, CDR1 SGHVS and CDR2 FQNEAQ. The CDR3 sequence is CASSLSRGLNEQYF. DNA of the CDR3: TGTGCCAGCAGCTTATCCAGGGGGCTCAACGAGCAGTACTTC.

The CDR3 loop is CASSPFMGGSFEAFF. The CDR3, as DNA: TGCGCCAGCAGCCCATTTATGGGGGGGTCCTTTGAAGCTTTCTTT. This sequence joins TRBV5-1 and TRBJ1-1, with TRBD1 as a possible D gene (5 bases). The length of the CDR3 is 15 residues. The germline V gene has CDR1 SGHRS and CDR2 YFSETQ. Trimming removed 4 bases at V and 7 bases at J, with 20 bases between.

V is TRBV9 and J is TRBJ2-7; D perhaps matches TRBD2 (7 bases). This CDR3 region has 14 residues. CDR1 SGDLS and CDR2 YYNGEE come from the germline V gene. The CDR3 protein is CPTSVGGGRGEQYF. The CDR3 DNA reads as TGTCCCACCAGCGTAGGGGGGGGGCGCGGGGAGCAGTACTTC.

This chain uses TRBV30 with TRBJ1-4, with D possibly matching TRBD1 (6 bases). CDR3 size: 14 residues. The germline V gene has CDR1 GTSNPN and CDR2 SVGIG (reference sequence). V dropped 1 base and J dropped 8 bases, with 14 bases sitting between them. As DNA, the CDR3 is TGTGCCTGGAGTGAGGGGGGGGCAGGGGAAAAACTGTTTTTT. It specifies CAWSEGGAGEKLFF.

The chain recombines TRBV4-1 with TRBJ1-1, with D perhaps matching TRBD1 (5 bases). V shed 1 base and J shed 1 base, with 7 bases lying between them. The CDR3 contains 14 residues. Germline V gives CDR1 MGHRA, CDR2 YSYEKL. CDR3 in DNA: TGCGCCAGCAGCCAAGTGGGGACGAACACTGAAGCTTTCTTT. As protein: CASSQVGTNTEAFF.

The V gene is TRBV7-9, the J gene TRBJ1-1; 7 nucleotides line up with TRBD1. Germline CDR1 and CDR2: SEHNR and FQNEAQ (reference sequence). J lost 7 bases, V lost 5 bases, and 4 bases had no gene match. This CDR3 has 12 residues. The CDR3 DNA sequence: TGTGCCAGCAGCCGCGGGACAGATGAAGCTTTCTTT. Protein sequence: CASSRGTDEAFF.

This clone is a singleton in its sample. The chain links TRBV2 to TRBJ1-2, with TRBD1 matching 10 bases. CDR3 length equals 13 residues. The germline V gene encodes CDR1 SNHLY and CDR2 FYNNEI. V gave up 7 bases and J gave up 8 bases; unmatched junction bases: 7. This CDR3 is CASITGTGEGYTF. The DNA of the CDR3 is TGTGCCAGCATTACCGGGACAGGGGAAGGCTACACCTTC.